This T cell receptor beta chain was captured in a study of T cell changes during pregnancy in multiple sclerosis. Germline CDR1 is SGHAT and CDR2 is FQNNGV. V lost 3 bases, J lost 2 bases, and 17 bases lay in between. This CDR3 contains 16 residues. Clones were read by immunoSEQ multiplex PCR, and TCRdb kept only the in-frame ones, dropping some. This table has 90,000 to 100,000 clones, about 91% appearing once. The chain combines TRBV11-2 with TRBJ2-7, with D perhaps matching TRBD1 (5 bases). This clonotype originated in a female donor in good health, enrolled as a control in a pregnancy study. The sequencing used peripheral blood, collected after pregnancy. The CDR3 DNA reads TGTGCCAGCAGCTTGTCAGGCAGGGTGATTACCTACGAGCAGTACTTC. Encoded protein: CASSLSGRVITYEQYF.